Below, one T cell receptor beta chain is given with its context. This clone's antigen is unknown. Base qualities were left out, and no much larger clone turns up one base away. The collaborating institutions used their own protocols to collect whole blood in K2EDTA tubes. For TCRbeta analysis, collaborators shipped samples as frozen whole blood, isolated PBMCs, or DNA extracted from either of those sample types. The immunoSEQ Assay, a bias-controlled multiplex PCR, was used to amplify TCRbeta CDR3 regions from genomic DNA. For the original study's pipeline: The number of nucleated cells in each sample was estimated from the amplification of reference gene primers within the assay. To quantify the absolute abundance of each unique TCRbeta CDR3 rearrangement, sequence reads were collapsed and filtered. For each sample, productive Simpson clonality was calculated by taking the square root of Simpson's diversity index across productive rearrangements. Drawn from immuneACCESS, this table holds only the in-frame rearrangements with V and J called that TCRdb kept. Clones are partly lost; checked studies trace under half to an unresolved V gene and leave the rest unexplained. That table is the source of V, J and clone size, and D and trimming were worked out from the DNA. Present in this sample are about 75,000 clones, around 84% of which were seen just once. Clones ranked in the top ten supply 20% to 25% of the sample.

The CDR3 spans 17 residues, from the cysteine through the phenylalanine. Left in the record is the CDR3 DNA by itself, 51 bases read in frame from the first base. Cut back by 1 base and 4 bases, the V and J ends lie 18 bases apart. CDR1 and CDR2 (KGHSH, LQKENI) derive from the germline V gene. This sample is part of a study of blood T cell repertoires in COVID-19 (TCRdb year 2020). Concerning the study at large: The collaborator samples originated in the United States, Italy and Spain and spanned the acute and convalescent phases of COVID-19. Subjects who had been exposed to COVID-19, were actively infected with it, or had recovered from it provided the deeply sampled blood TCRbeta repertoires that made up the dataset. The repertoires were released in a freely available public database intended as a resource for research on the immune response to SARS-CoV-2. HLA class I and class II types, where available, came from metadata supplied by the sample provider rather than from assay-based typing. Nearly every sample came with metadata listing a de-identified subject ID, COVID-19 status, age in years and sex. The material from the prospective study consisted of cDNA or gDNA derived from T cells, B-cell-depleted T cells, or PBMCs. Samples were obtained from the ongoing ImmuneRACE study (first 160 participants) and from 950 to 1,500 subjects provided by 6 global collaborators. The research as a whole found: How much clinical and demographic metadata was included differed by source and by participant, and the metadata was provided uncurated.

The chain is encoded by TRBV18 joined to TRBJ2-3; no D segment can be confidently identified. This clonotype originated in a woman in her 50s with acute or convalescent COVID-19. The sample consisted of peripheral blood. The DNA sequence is TGTGCCAGCTCACCACTTTCACTGACTGGTAACGCAGATACGCAGTATTTT. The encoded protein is CASSPLSLTGNADTQYF.